This T cell receptor (beta chain) is from a study of shared clonotypes between healthy human individuals (dated by TCRdb to between 2020 and 2021). Some background on the complete study: A couple of women and a few men aged 18 to 49 years were included in the cohort. For each donor, three plates each were used for CD4 naive and CD4 memory, two plates were used for CD8 naive, and one plate was used for CD8 memory. To estimate repertoire size and how much clonotypes are shared between individuals, the study performed deep sequencing of blood TCR repertoires from a handful of healthy adults. To increase sequencing depth and limit assay-specific biases, TCR repertoire library preparation and sequencing were carried out by different laboratories using diverse techniques. Each donor's leukapheresis produced roughly between roughly 0.85 and 10 billion PBMCs.

For CDR1 and CDR2, the germline V gene lists KGHSH and LQKENI. The CDR3 numbers 15 residues from cysteine through phenylalanine. Only CDR3 DNA is held: 45 bases, read in frame from base 1. For this chain, trimming is 0 bases at the V end and 9 bases at the J end, and the number of junction bases without a gene match is 6. Donors were healthy HIV-negative adults with no recently reported acute infections or vaccinations. Only Caucasian adults living in Nashville, Tennessee, USA were represented among the donors. CD4+ T cells were enriched by magnetic negative selection; naive cells were then positively selected on CD45RA, and the negative fraction formed the memory subset. Blood was obtained by leukapheresis, after which PBMCs were separated by Ficoll-Histopaque density gradient centrifugation and cryopreserved in liquid nitrogen vapor phase. Analytical flow cytometry was used to check the purity and quantity of every magnetically sorted T cell population. Genomic DNA was isolated from every sorted fraction and measured by UV absorbance on a Nanodrop 2000c.

Points on this clone: Its antigen remains undetermined. There are no base qualities to consult, and no much larger clone falls within one base.

Using the deep immunoSEQ assay, TCR CDR3 regions were amplified from genomic DNA by multiplex PCR. Extracted genomic DNA from each cell subset was distributed evenly across all wells of several immunoSEQ 96-well plates, and each plate was treated as a replicate. For sorted subsets, about 0.2 ug genomic DNA, equal to some 30,000 T cell genomes, was loaded into each replicate PCR. Purified libraries were measured with a Qubit 3.0 fluorometer, size-checked on a Bioanalyzer 2100, and measured again with the KAPA Library Quantification kit. Every immunoSEQ 96-well plate was sequenced on a separate single-read 150-cycle Illumina NextSeq 550 flow cell. The study's processing was this. Because the immunoSEQ output held only junctional sequences and lacked quality scores, the filtering could not match the filtering applied to full-length reads. Sequences were annotated with PyIR, a Python wrapper for IgBLAST v1.9, and V/J genes and CDR3 were assigned using IMGT germline references. Any read was removed if the V/J assignment was weak (E-value above 1e-6), the CDR3 was missing, or the read contained stop codons, out-of-frame junctions, or ambiguous translated residues. A V3J clonotype was defined by an identical inferred V gene, J gene, and CDR3 amino acid sequence. Percentage overlap between repertoires was computed as shared unique clonotypes divided by the size of the smaller repertoire. Richness of each repertoire was evaluated using RTK rarefaction, the Chao1 estimator, and Recon v2.1 estimates of unobserved clonotypes. Generation probabilities were computed with OLGA for all TCRbeta clonotypes obtained by the gDNA method from four donors. This immuneACCESS table, as held by TCRdb, lists in-frame sequences with V and J called but not all clones. Of the missing ones, under half trace to an unresolved V gene in checked studies; the others have no known cause. V and J calls and clone size are those listed in that table; D and trimming were worked out from the DNA. Here the sample has fewer than 3 million clones; around 90% occur a single time. The biggest ten clones account for 0.37% of the sample.

General study outcomes and caveats: Across a few donors, approximately 5% of naive CD4, approximately 4% of naive CD8, 2.3% of memory CD4, and approximately 0.4% of memory CD8 clonotypes were shared. Pairwise subsampling led to the expectation that sequencing depth would affect the degree of clonotype sharing among donors. Sampling was restricted to blood, and TCR repertoires in tissue are likely to differ from TCR repertoires in blood. Even with the large sequencing depth, rarefaction of the sorted-subset datasets indicated that sequencing was incomplete. Naive subsets generally had larger estimated clonotype richness than memory subsets did. The small number of donors limited the genetic and exposure-history diversity represented. Higher generation probabilities were observed for clonotypes shared by all four sorted-subset donors than for non-shared clonotypes.

The chain employs TRBV18 and TRBJ2-1; 9 of the junction bases match TRBD2. The origin of this receptor is a man aged 18 to 30 in good health. Some clones in this sample may be carry-over from other donors' samples. Material for sequencing was naive CD4+ T cells from PBMCs. Per the publication, the cell subset or site label means: CD45RA+ positively selected. The CDR3 reads as follows: CASSPPSGREGEQFF. The nucleotide sequence reads as follows: TGTGCCAGCTCACCACCTAGCGGGAGAGAAGGTGAGCAGTTCTTC.